Shown below are 32 T cell receptor beta chains from a single sample sequenced in a study of OX40 agonist ivuxolimab in advanced cancers. Assay used: immunoSEQ multiplex PCR; TCRdb lists only in-frame clones, some missing. The sample carries 65,000 to 95,000 clones, about 90% recorded once. This specimen consisted of CD4+ or CD8+ T cells sorted from blood, obtained in a trial of the OX40 agonist ivuxolimab. These receptors were taken from an adult with an advanced solid tumor such as melanoma, head and neck, liver or kidney cancer.

As for this clone: A read error may account for a junction end that differs from germline. The gene calls are TRBV7-9 and TRBJ1-3, with D uncertain. The CDR3 consists of 13 residues. Germline assignment: CDR1 SEHNR and CDR2 FQNEAQ (reference sequence). CDR3 region: CASNLVAGNTIYF. CDR3 bases: TGTGCCAGCAACTTAGTTGCGGGAAACACCATATATTTT.

This clone was seen only a few times. The CDR3 reads CASSQVEVVRNSPLHF. Here the CDR3 DNA reads TGCGCCAGCAGCCAAGTTGAGGTAGTCCGAAATTCACCCCTCCACTTT. The chain is built from TRBV4-1 and TRBJ1-6; D gene unclear. The CDR3 consists of 16 residues. Germline-derived CDR1 and CDR2 are MGHRA and YSYEKL. Trimming left V 1 base short and J 7 bases short, with 14 bases between.

This chain links TRBV7-3 with TRBJ1-1; 7 bases align to TRBD1. The junction had 11 bases not matched to a gene; V was cut back by 1 base and J by 6 bases. From germline, CDR1 is SGHTA and CDR2 FQGTGA. The CDR3 covers 16 residues. CDR3 region: CASSLRGTDRVSEAFF. CDR3 sequence (DNA): TGTGCCAGCAGCTTAAGGGGGACCGACAGGGTATCTGAAGCTTTCTTT.

The V call is TRBV5-1, the J call TRBJ2-5; 13 nucleotides line up with TRBD2. The junction had 7 bases not matched to a gene; V was cut back by 4 bases and J by 4 bases. The germline V gene encodes CDR1 SGHRS and CDR2 YFSETQ. The CDR3 length is 16 residues. The CDR3 spells CASSVGGLAGRETQYF. The DNA for the CDR3 is TGCGCCAGCAGCGTTGGGGGACTAGCGGGGAGAGAGACCCAGTACTTC. The full variable domain, its missing parts supplied by reference TRBV5-1 and TRBJ2-5, is KAGVTQTPRYLIKTRGQQVTLSCSPISGHRSVSWYQQTPGQGLQFLFEYFSETQRNKGNFPGRFSGRQFSNSRSEMNVSTLELGDSALYLCASSVGGLAGRETQYFGPGTRLLVL.

The chain employs TRBV19 and TRBJ1-2, with D possibly matching TRBD1 (5 bases). Germline CDR1 is LNHDA and CDR2 is SQIVND (reference sequence). The CDR3 runs to 15 residues. Deletions cut 3 bases from V and 7 bases from J, with 18 bases between. CDR3 sequence: CASSIRDALKTGYTF. The CDR3 region has the DNA TGTGCCAGTAGTATCCGGGACGCCCTTAAAACTGGCTACACCTTC. Based on the CDR3 plus reference TRBV19 and TRBJ1-2, the full variable domain is DGGITQSPKYLFRKEGQNVTLSCEQNLNHDAMYWYRQDPGQGLRLIYYSQIVNDFQKGDIAEGYSVSREKKESFPLTVTSAQKNPTAFYLCASSIRDALKTGYTFGSGTRLTVV.

This chain joins TRBV2 and TRBJ2-2, with D maybe TRBD2 (5 bases). V lost 5 bases, J lost 7 bases, and 11 bases lay in between. Germline lookup yields CDR1 SNHLY and CDR2 FYNNEI. The CDR3 sequence is 13 residues long. CDR3 in amino acids: CASSPKGSGELFF. CDR3 bases: TGTGCCAGCAGTCCAAAAGGGAGCGGGGAGCTGTTTTTT.

This clone was seen a handful of times. The genes are TRBV18 and TRBJ2-2; TRBD1 or TRBD2 may be the D gene (5 bases each). The germline V gene encodes CDR1 KGHSH and CDR2 LQKENI. Trimming cost V 4 bases and J 2 bases, with 14 bases left between them. The length of the CDR3 is 16 residues. The chain's CDR3 is CASSQQPGTNTGELFF. CDR3 DNA: TGTGCCAGCTCACAGCAGCCCGGGACCAACACCGGGGAGCTGTTTTTT.

This clone came up once. The chain links TRBV5-1 to TRBJ2-3; perhaps TRBD1 as D (7 bases). V lost 3 bases, J lost 0 bases, and 11 bases lay in between. The CDR3 spans 15 residues. Germline assignment: CDR1 SGHRS and CDR2 YFSETQ. The CDR3 bases are TGCGCCAGCAGCTCGGGGGACAGCAGCACAGATACGCAGTATTTT. Its protein product is CASSSGDSSTDTQYF.

The rearrangement joins TRBV2 to TRBJ1-2, with D tentatively TRBD1 (5 bases). The germline V gene has CDR1 SNHLY and CDR2 FYNNEI. The CDR3 is made up of 13 amino acids. Trimming cost V 5 bases and J 3 bases, with 10 bases left between them. CDR3 protein: CASSLQVHYGYTF. The CDR3 region has the DNA TGTGCCAGCAGTCTACAGGTTCACTATGGCTACACCTTC.

J is TRBJ1-2 and V is TRBV6-1; D gene unclear. The CDR3 has 15 residues. Germline loops: CDR1 MNHNS, CDR2 SASEGT. V was clipped by 10 bases and J by 2 bases, with 20 bases between them. This chain's CDR3 is CATKGSAVRNYGYTF. The CDR3 DNA sequence: TGTGCCACCAAAGGTTCGGCAGTCAGAAACTATGGCTACACCTTC.

The J gene is TRBJ1-1, the V gene TRBV5-1, with no clear D. The CDR3 is 14 residues long. Germline V gives CDR1 SGHRS, CDR2 YFSETQ. Trimming removed 2 bases from V and 1 base from J, with 9 bases in between. Here the CDR3 DNA reads TGCGCCAGCAGCTTAGCGGCTGCGAACACTGAAGCTTTCTTT. It encodes CASSLAAANTEAFF.

The chain is built from TRBV18 and TRBJ1-4; 7 bases are shared with TRBD1. After removal of 3 bases from V and 4 bases from J, the junction contained 2 bases not matched to a gene. Germline lookup yields CDR1 KGHSH and CDR2 LQKENI. This CDR3 contains 14 residues. CDR3 in amino acids: CASSPGQRNEKLFF. CDR3 sequence (DNA): TGTGCCAGCTCACCGGGACAGCGTAATGAAAAACTGTTTTTT.

V is TRBV2 and J is TRBJ1-1; 10 bases match TRBD1. Looked up from germline, CDR1 is SNHLY and CDR2 is FYNNEI. Trimming removed 6 bases from V and 6 bases from J; junction bases left unmatched: 19. The length of the CDR3 is 18 residues. CDR3 nucleotide sequence: TGTGCCAGCAGGGTAAACCGGGACAGGGGATTAGGAAGCCCTGAAGCTTTCTTT. Translated: CASRVNRDRGLGSPEAFF.

The chain combines TRBV7-9 with TRBJ2-3; weak D call: TRBD1 (7 bases). Trimming shortened V by 3 bases and J by 4 bases, and 8 bases separated the two germline ends. The CDR3 has 13 amino acids. Germline V gene data show CDR1 as SEHNR and CDR2 as FQNEAQ (reference sequence). DNA for the CDR3: TGTGCCAGCAGCTTCAGGGGGGCAGATACGCAGTATTTT. Translated, it gives CASSFRGADTQYF.

This chain links TRBV28 with TRBJ2-1; TRBD2 matches at 7 bases. Germline assignment: CDR1 MDHEN and CDR2 SYDVKM. V shed 5 bases, J shed 5 bases, and the junction held 3 bases outside the gene matches. CDR3 size: 13 residues. Here the CDR3 DNA reads TGTGCCAGCAGTGGGGGACTAAACAATGAGCAGTTCTTC. Its protein is CASSGGLNNEQFF.

V is TRBV28 and J is TRBJ1-4, with TRBD1 identical over 8 bases. Germline V gene data show CDR1 as MDHEN and CDR2 as SYDVKM. The CDR3 has 15 residues. V gave up 2 bases and J gave up 3 bases; unmatched junction bases: 2. The CDR3 DNA is TGTGCCAGCAGTTTAGTACAGGGGGCTAATGAAAAACTGTTTTTT. Amino acids: CASSLVQGANEKLFF.

The chain employs TRBV5-1 and TRBJ1-1; possible D gene TRBD1, 5 bases. The germline V gene encodes CDR1 SGHRS and CDR2 YFSETQ. Trimming shortened V by 4 bases and J by 1 base, and 11 bases separated the two germline ends. The CDR3 loop spans 14 amino acids. CDR3 sequence (DNA): TGCGCCAGCAGCGAACAGGATCCGAACACTGAAGCTTTCTTT. Residues: CASSEQDPNTEAFF. The full variable domain, rest sourced from reference TRBV5-1 and TRBJ1-1, is KAGVTQTPRYLIKTRGQQVTLSCSPISGHRSVSWYQQTPGQGLQFLFEYFSETQRNKGNFPGRFSGRQFSNSRSEMNVSTLELGDSALYLCASSEQDPNTEAFFGQGTRLTVV.

Points on this clone: An end of the junction does not agree with germline; a read error may underlie this. The chain carries TRBV5-6 and TRBJ2-5; no clear D. The CDR3 sequence is 14 residues long. The germline gives CDR1 SGHDT, CDR2 YYEEEE. The CDR3 sequence is CASKVKTLQGTQYF. DNA of the CDR3: TGTGCCAGCAAGGTGAAAACACTCCAAGGGACCCAGTACTTC.

J is TRBJ2-7 and V is TRBV20-1, with D hard to call. V was trimmed by 5 bases and J by 1 base, leaving 6 bases between them. CDR1 and CDR2 (germline): DFQATT, SNEGSKA (reference sequence). This CDR3 comprises 11 residues. As DNA, the CDR3 is TGCAGTGCTGACTCGTCCTACGAGCAGTACTTC. As protein: CSADSSYEQYF.

The gene calls are TRBV19 and TRBJ2-7, with D perhaps being TRBD1 or TRBD2 (5 bases each). The germline V and J ends were trimmed by 5 bases and 0 bases, with 8 bases remaining between them. The CDR3 contains 13 residues. CDR1 is LNHDA and CDR2 is SQIVND in the germline V gene (reference sequence). CDR3 bases: TGTGCCAGTAGTTGGGGGAGCTCCTACGAGCAGTACTTC. It codes for CASSWGSSYEQYF.

Concerning this clone itself: The same CDR3 is also encoded by other DNA sequences in this sample. The chain employs TRBV18 and TRBJ1-2; D not certain. The ends were cut back, 1 base at V and 8 bases at J, with 11 bases in the middle. CDR1 and CDR2 from the germline V gene are KGHSH and LQKENI. This CDR3 has 13 amino acids. CDR3 DNA sequence: TGTGCCAGCTCACCACTAGACGGGGAAGGCTACACCTTC. It is translated as CASSPLDGEGYTF.

The chain carries TRBV23-1 and TRBJ2-2; D is ambiguous. TRBV23-1 belongs to the ORF category, with a function that is uncertain. V gave up 6 bases and J gave up 1 base, with 18 bases separating them. The CDR3 extends over 17 amino acids. CDR3 sequence (DNA): TGCGCCAGCAGCCGTGGCCTCGACGATTTGAACACCGGGGAGCTGTTTTTT. Its translation is CASSRGLDDLNTGELFF.

The genes are TRBV7-6 and TRBJ2-3; no clear D gene. The V end lost 5 bases, the J end lost 4 bases, and 13 bases lay between the germline ends. The CDR3 runs 14 residues. The germline CDR1 and CDR2 sequences are SGHVS and FNYEAQ. CDR3 sequence: CASSPIRYADTQYF. In DNA, the CDR3 is TGTGCCAGCAGCCCCATTCGGTACGCAGATACGCAGTATTTT.

The chain carries TRBV29-1 and TRBJ1-2, with D possibly matching TRBD1 (5 bases). Looked up from germline, CDR1 is SQVTM and CDR2 is ANQGSEA. V gave up 4 bases and J gave up 5 bases, with 14 bases separating them. The CDR3 spans 13 residues. The CDR3 DNA sequence: TGCAGCGTTGTTGGTGGGGGATGGTATGGCTACACCTTC. It translates to CSVVGGGWYGYTF. Variable domain in full (rest from reference TRBV29-1 and TRBJ1-2): SAVISQKPSRDICQRGTSLTIQCQVDSQVTMMFWYRQQPGQSLTLIATANQGSEATYESGFVIDKFPISRPNLTFSTLTVSNMSPEDSSIYLCSVVGGGWYGYTFGSGTRLTVV.

This chain connects TRBV6-5 to TRBJ1-6; maybe TRBD1 (6 bases). Germline assignment: CDR1 MNHEY and CDR2 SVGAGI. Trimming took off 6 bases at V and 8 bases at J, with 17 bases between the two ends. The CDR3 is 15 amino acids. The CDR3 reads CASSSIQGTHSPLHF. CDR3 DNA sequence: TGTGCCAGCAGCTCAATACAGGGTACGCATTCACCCCTCCACTTT.

The rearrangement joins TRBV6-1 to TRBJ1-1, with D unresolved. V was clipped by 5 bases and J by 3 bases, with 4 bases between them. Germline CDR1 MNHNS, CDR2 SASEGT. The CDR3 contains 11 residues. The CDR3 region has the DNA TGTGCCAGCAGTTCCCACACTGAAGCTTTCTTT. It specifies CASSSHTEAFF.

This chain uses TRBV9 with TRBJ1-3; D gene ambiguous. The CDR3 length is 14 residues. V lost 3 bases, J lost 0 bases, and 7 bases lay in between. Germline V gene sequence: CDR1 SGDLS, CDR2 YYNGEE. DNA of the CDR3: TGTGCCAGCAGCGGGACTCTCTCTGGAAACACCATATATTTT. Translating gives CASSGTLSGNTIYF.

The chain has TRBV25-1 and TRBJ1-3; TRBD1 is a possible D gene (6 bases). Looked up from germline, CDR1 is MGHDK and CDR2 is SYGVNS. Between the trimmed V and J ends, which lost 4 bases and 4 bases, there was a span of 11 bases. The CDR3 spans 14 residues. CDR3: CASSARGGGNTIYF. CDR3 DNA sequence: TGTGCCAGCAGTGCCCGAGGGGGGGGAAACACCATATATTTT.

The rearrangement uses TRBV9 and TRBJ2-3; D is possibly TRBD2 (7 bases). Trimming removed 0 bases from V and 6 bases from J, with 14 bases in between. The CDR3 runs to 15 residues. The V gene's germline CDR1 is SGDLS and CDR2 YYNGEE. CDR3 region: CASSVATGGSDTQYF. In nucleotides, the CDR3 is TGTGCCAGCAGCGTAGCTACGGGGGGCAGCGATACGCAGTATTTT.

This clone was observed a single time. The chain has TRBV5-5 and TRBJ2-7, with TRBD1 matching over 8 bases. The germline CDR1 and CDR2 sequences are SGHKS and YYEKEE (reference sequence). The CDR3 spans 17 residues. The V and J ends lost 1 base and 5 bases, in that order; junction bases with no gene match: 14. The CDR3 DNA reads as TGTGCCAGCAGCTTGAAGTATCTTGGACAGGGACTCCACGAGCAGTACTTC. The encoded protein is CASSLKYLGQGLHEQYF. The full variable domain, with the rest looked up from reference TRBV5-5 and TRBJ2-7, is DAGVTQSPTHLIKTRGQQVTLRCSPISGHKSVSWYQQVLGQGPQFIFQYYEKEERGRGNFPDRFSARQFPNYSSELNVNALLLGDSALYLCASSLKYLGQGLHEQYFGPGTRLTVT.

The chain has TRBV19 and TRBJ1-1, with 10 positions matching TRBD1. V lost 4 bases to trimming and J lost 3 bases; unmatched junction nucleotides: 11. This CDR3 has 17 amino acids. Looked up from germline, CDR1 is LNHDA and CDR2 is SQIVND (reference sequence). CDR3 sequence: CASSRGRQGASYTEAFF. The CDR3 DNA is TGTGCCAGTAGTAGAGGTAGACAGGGGGCAAGTTACACTGAAGCTTTCTTT.

The chain combines TRBV5-6 with TRBJ2-5, with 8 bases identical to TRBD1. The CDR3 spans 15 residues. Per germline, CDR1 SGHDT and CDR2 YYEEEE. The ends lost 0 bases at V and 7 bases at J; junction bases unmatched: 8. The CDR3 DNA reads as TGTGCCAGCAGCTTGGGACAGGGGAACGCCGGGACCCAGTACTTC. Translated: CASSLGQGNAGTQYF. The full variable domain, rest sourced from reference TRBV5-6 and TRBJ2-5, is DAGVTQSPTHLIKTRGQQVTLRCSPKSGHDTVSWYQQALGQGPQFIFQYYEEEERQRGNFPDRFSGHQFPNYSSELNVNALLLGDSALYLCASSLGQGNAGTQYFGPGTRLLVL.